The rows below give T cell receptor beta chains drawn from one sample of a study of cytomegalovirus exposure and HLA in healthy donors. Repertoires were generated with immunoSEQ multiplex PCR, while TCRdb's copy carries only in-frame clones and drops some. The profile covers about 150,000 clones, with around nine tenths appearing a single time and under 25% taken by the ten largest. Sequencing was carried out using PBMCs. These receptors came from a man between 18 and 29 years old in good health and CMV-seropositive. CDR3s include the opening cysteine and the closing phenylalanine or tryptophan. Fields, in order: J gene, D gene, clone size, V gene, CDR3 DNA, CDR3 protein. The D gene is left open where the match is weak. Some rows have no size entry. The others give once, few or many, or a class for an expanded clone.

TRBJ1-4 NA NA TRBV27 TGTGCCAGCAGTTTGCGGGGGTCTCGCACTAATGAAAAACTGTTTTTT CASSLRGSRTNEKLFF
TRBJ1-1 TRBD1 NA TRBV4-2 TGTGCCAGCAGCCCTGGACAGGTGAACACTGAAGCTTTCTTT CASSPGQVNTEAFF
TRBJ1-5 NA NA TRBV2 TGTGCCAGCCAGAGGGACATAAATTCTCAGCCCCAGCATTTT CASQRDINSQPQHF
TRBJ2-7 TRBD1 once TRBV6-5 TGTGCCAGCAGTTACCGTGGACAGGGGCCGGGTGAGCAGTACTTC CASSYRGQGPGEQYF
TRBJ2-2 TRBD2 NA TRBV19 TGTGCCAGTAGTATAGCTCGGCCGGGACTAGCGGGGCTAGGGGAGCTGTTTTTT CASSIARPGLAGLGELFF
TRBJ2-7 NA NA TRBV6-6 TGTGCCAGCAGAAGTAGCGAGCAGTACTTC CASRSSEQYF
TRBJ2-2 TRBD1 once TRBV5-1 TGCGCCAGCAGCTTGGTGGGACAGGGGCACACCGGGGAGCTGTTTTTT CASSLVGQGHTGELFF
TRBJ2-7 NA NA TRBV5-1 TGCGCCAGCAGCCCGGGACTCGCGGTCCACGAGCAGTACTTC CASSPGLAVHEQYF
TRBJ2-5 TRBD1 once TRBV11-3 TGTGCCAGCAGCTTAGCTCCAGACAGGGTATACCAAGAGACCCAGTACTTC CASSLAPDRVYQETQYF
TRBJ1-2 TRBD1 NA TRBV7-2 TGTGCCAGCAGCGCGGGACAGGGGCACTATGGCTACACCTTC CASSAGQGHYGYTF
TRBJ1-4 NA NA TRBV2 TGTGCCAGCAGGAGCACAGCAACTAATGAAAAACTGTTTTTT CASRSTATNEKLFF
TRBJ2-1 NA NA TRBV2 TGTGCCAGCAGTGGGCTAGCTCTTGCAGCCAATGAGCAGTTCTTC CASSGLALAANEQFF
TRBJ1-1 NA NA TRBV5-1 TGCGCCAGCACCCGGACAGCCATGAACACTGAAGCTTTCTTT CASTRTAMNTEAFF
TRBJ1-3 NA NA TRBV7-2 TGTGCCAGCAGCCGAATCGGGTTTGGAAACACCATATATTTT CASSRIGFGNTIYF
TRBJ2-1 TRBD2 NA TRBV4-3 TGCGCCAGCAGCCCAGGGCTTAGGGCGGGAGGGGTCGACTACAATGAGCAGTTCTTC CASSPGLRAGGVDYNEQFF
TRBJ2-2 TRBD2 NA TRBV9 TGTGCCAGCAGCGTTGGGACTAGCCTGGGCACCGGGGAGCTGTTTTTT CASSVGTSLGTGELFF
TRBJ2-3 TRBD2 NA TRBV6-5 TGTGCCAGCACCCCGCGGGGGGTCACAGATACGCAGTATTTT CASTPRGVTDTQYF
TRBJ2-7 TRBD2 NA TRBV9 TGTGCCAGCAGCGTAGATAGCGGGAGCTGGGACGAGCAGTACTTC CASSVDSGSWDEQYF
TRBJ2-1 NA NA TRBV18 TGTGCCAGCTCCTCGGGGGCGGGAGCCATTGAGCAGTTCTTC CASSSGAGAIEQFF
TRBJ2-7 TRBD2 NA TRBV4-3 TGCGCCAGCAGCCAAGATAGTGAGCGGGAGGGCTCCTACGAGCAGTACTTC CASSQDSEREGSYEQYF
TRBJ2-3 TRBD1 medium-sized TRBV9 TGTGCCAGCCGGCCAGGGGGCGGCAGCACAGATACGCAGTATTTT CASRPGGGSTDTQYF
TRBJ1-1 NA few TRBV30 TGTGCCTGGAGCTCGGGGGTGAACACTGAAGCTTTCTTT CAWSSGVNTEAFF
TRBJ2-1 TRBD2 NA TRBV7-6 TGTGCCAGCAGCTTAGGGCTAGCGGGAGGGCCCGAGAATGAGCAGTTCTTC CASSLGLAGGPENEQFF
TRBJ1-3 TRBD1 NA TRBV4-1 TGCGCCAGCAGCCCAGGGACAGTTACTGGAAACACCATATATTTT CASSPGTVTGNTIYF
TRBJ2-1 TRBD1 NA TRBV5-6 TGTGCCAGCAGCTCAGGGGGCTCTTACGATGAGCAGTTCTTC CASSSGGSYDEQFF
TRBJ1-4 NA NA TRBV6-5 TGTGCCAGCAGTTACTCGAGTCCGGAAAAACTGTTTTTT CASSYSSPEKLFF
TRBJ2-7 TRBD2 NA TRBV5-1 TGCGCCAGCAGCTTGTTGTCTAGCGGGACCTACGAGCAGTACTTC CASSLLSSGTYEQYF
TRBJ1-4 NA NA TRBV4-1 TGCGCCAGCAGCCAACAGGGAATGGGTGAAAAACTGTTTTTT CASSQQGMGEKLFF
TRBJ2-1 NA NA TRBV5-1 TGCGCCAGCAGCTTGGGTTTGAGCGTCGTGTCCACCAAGGGGTACAATGAGCAGTTCTTC CASSLGLSVVSTKGYNEQFF
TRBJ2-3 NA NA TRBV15 TGTGCCACCAGCAGAGAGCGCAAAGATACGCAGTATTTT CATSRERKDTQYF
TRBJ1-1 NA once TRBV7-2 TGTGCCAGCAGCTTAGAGAGACAGCGTAACACTGAAGCTTTCTTT CASSLERQRNTEAFF
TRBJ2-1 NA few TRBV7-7 TGTGCCAGCAGCCCATTAGCGGAGACCTACAATGAGCAGTTCTTC CASSPLAETYNEQFF
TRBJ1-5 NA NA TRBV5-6 TGTGCCAGCAGCCCGGGGGGGCCACCGGCAAGTCAGCCCCAGCATTTT CASSPGGPPASQPQHF
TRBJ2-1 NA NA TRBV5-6 TGTGCCAGCAGCCAGGCCCACAATGAGCAGTTCTTC CASSQAHNEQFF
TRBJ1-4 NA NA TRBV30 TGTGCCTGGAGTCAACAGATTAATGAAAAACTGTTTTTT CAWSQQINEKLFF
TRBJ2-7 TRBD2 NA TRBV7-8 TGTGCCAGCAGCCCCCGGGACTACTACGAGCAGTACTTC CASSPRDYYEQYF
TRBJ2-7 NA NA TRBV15 TGTGCCACCAGCCGGGGGGGACAGGGAAAAAGACACGAGCAGTACTTC CATSRGGQGKRHEQYF
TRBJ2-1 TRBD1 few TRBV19 TGTGCCAGTAGTAAATCGGACAGGGGGCATAATGAGCAGTTCTTC CASSKSDRGHNEQFF
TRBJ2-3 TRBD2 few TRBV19 TGTGCCAGTAGCAACCGGGGGGGCACAGATACGCAGTATTTT CASSNRGGTDTQYF
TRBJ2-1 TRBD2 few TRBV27 TGTGCCAGCAGGATCGGGACTACCAACAATGAGCAGTTCTTC CASRIGTTNNEQFF
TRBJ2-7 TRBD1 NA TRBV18 TGTGCCAGCTCACCACTAGGGACAGGAGCCTACGAGCAGTACTTC CASSPLGTGAYEQYF
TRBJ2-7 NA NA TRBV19 TGTGCCAGTATCACAGGGTGGAACGAGCAGTACTTC CASITGWNEQYF
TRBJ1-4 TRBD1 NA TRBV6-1 TGTGCCAGTACGACAGGGAGATATGAAAAACTGTTTTTT CASTTGRYEKLFF
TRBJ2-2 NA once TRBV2 TGTGCCAGCAGCGTGACAGGAGGCCCCGGGGAGCTGTTTTTT CASSVTGGPGELFF